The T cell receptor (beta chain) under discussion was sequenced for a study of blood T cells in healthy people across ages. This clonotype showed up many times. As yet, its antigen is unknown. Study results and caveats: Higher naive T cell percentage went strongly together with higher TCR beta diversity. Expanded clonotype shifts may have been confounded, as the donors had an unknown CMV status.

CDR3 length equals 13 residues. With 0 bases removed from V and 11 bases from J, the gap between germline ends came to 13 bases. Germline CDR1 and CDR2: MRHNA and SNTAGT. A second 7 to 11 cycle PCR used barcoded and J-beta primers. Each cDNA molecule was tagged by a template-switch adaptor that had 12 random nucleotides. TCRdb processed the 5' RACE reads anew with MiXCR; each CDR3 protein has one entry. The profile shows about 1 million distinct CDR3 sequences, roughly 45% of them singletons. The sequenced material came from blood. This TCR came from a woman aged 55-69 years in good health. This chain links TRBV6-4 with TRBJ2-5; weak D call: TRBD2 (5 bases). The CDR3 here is CASSDSPGWEQYF. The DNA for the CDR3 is TGTGCCAGCAGTGACTCGCCGGGTTGGGAGCAGTACTTC.